The TCR beta chain described here comes from a study of shared clonotypes between healthy human individuals. Study observations and caveats: Generally, estimated richness proved larger in naive subsets than it did in memory subsets. Generation probabilities of non-shared clonotypes were lower (relative to those shared by all four donors).

Deletions cut 0 bases from V and 3 bases from J, with 6 bases between. CDR3 length: 14 amino acids. Germline lookup yields CDR1 LGHNA and CDR2 YNFKEQ. About this clone: The target antigen is unknown.

The method was immunoSEQ multiplex PCR; TCRdb's version includes in-frame clones alone and lacks a portion of them. The sample lists hundreds of thousands of clones; approximately 79% were seen once. This TCR was sampled from a woman aged 30 to 39 in good health. The chain carries TRBV4-2 and TRBJ1-5; D unresolved. Source material: memory CD4+ T cells sorted from blood. Subset here: CD45RA-negative fraction. In DNA form, the CDR3 reads TGTGCCAGCAGCCAAGAGGCAGTCAATCAGCCCCAGCATTTT. Protein product: CASSQEAVNQPQHF.